This TCR beta chain was recovered during a study of shared clonotypes between healthy human individuals. Trimming pared 7 bases from V and 4 bases from J, leaving 13 bases between. The CDR3 runs to 13 residues. CDR1 is SEHNR, CDR2 FQNEAQ, per germline (reference sequence). Some clones are missing from TCRdb's copy, which holds only in-frame ones; the method was immunoSEQ multiplex PCR. The table includes 1.6 million or so clones, more than 95% detected once. Material for sequencing was naive CD4+ T cells sorted from blood. Subset of the sample: CD45RA+ positively selected. The clonotype was recovered from a man aged 25-45 years in good health. This sequence joins TRBV7-9 and TRBJ1-1; no clear D. In DNA, the CDR3 is TGTGCCAGCACCCTTTCCGAAGGCACTGAAGCTTTCTTT. This translates into CASTLSEGTEAFF.